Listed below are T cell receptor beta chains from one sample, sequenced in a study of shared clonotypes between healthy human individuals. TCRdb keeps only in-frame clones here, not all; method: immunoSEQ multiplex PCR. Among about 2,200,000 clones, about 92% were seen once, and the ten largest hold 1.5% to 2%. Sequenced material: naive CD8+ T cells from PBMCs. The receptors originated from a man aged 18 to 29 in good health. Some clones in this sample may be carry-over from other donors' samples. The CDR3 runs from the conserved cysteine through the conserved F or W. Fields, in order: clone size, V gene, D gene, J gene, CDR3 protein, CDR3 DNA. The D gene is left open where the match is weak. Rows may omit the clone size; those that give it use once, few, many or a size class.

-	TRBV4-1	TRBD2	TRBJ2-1	CASSPGGSEQFF	TGCGCCAGCAGCCCGGGAGGCAGTGAGCAGTTCTTC
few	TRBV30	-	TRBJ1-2	CAWNLGPDGYTF	TGTGCCTGGAACCTAGGCCCCGATGGCTACACCTTC
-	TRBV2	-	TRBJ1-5	CASSEGDVRTSPQHF	TGTGCCAGCAGTGAAGGGGATGTGCGGACATCGCCCCAGCATTTT
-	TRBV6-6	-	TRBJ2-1	CASSYGLSEQFF	TGTGCCAGCAGTTACGGGTTGAGTGAGCAGTTCTTC
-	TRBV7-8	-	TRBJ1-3	CASSLIGPGNTIYF	TGTGCCAGCAGCTTAATAGGGCCTGGAAACACCATATATTTT
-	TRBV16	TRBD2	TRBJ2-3	CASSQSLLAESTDTQYF	TGTGCCAGCAGCCAATCGTTACTAGCGGAAAGCACAGATACGCAGTATTTT
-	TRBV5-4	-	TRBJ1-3	CASSPGPSPGDTIYF	TGTGCCAGCAGCCCGGGACCGAGCCCTGGGGACACCATATATTTT
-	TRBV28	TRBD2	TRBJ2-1	CASSLRLAGTLRDEQFF	TGTGCCAGCAGTTTAAGGCTAGCGGGAACCTTGCGGGATGAGCAGTTCTTC
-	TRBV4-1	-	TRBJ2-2	CASSQVIQGTNTGELFF	TGCGCCAGCAGCCAAGTTATCCAGGGCACGAACACCGGGGAGCTGTTTTTT
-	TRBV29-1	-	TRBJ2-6	CSVEFPGANVLTF	TGCAGCGTTGAGTTCCCTGGGGCCAACGTCCTGACTTTC
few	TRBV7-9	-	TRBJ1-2	CASSLAADIPRAGYTF	TGTGCCAGCAGCTTAGCGGCAGACATCCCTAGGGCGGGCTACACCTTC
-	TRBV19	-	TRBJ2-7	CASSLADDDEQYF	TGTGCCAGTAGTTTGGCCGATGACGACGAGCAGTACTTC
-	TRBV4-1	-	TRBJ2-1	CASSQGTRGYSEQFF	TGCGCCAGCAGCCAAGGGACAAGGGGGTACTCTGAGCAGTTCTTC
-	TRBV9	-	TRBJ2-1	CASSEGGSLWADEQFF	TGTGCCAGCAGCGAGGGGGGAAGTTTGTGGGCTGACGAGCAGTTCTTC
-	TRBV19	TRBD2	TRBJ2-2	CASSPGLAGPPAGELFF	TGTGCCAGTAGCCCCGGACTAGCGGGACCGCCGGCCGGGGAGCTGTTTTTT